This T cell receptor beta chain originates from a study of T cell repertoires in cytomegalovirus infection. Overall study context: Public TCR beta signatures were indicative of both CMV infection and a matching HLA type.

TCRdb fed the reads into MiXCR, producing one record per CDR3 protein. The sample gives approximately 490,000 distinct CDR3 sequences, roughly 12% of which show up once; about 9.4% is in the top ten. Ten or more counts support this clonotype. Its antigen remains unknown. General study findings and limits: Predominance within the ex vivo response was attributable to HLA-C-restricted CMV-specific TCR beta clonotypes.

The germline CDR1 and CDR2 sequences are MDHEN and SYDVKM. The CDR3 covers 16 residues. V was clipped by 5 bases and J by 4 bases, with 18 bases between them. The genes are TRBV28 and TRBJ1-5; possible D gene TRBD1, 5 bases. The sequenced sample was PBMCs. This sequence originates from a human donor in good health (CMV status not recorded). Some clones in this sample may be carry-over from other donors' samples. The CDR3 here is CASSLIFLGVNQPQHF. CDR3 coding DNA: TGTGCCAGCAGTCTAATCTTTTTGGGGGTGAATCAGCCCCAGCATTTT.